There are a few counts of the clone carrying this TCR beta chain. Its antigen is currently unknown. UMIs were added to TCR cDNA along with a universal primer site when it was made by 5'RACE template switching. In TCRdb, the 5' RACE reads were re-called with MiXCR into one record per CDR3 protein. The sample consists of 510,000 or so distinct CDR3 sequences, 15% to 20% of them appearing once. This record belongs to a study of T cells after yellow fever vaccination. General study findings and limits: After the booster, around 95% of CD4 and more than 85% of CD8 primary-response clones were re-detected. The secondary response peaked faster, at day 5 versus 15, but was weaker.

With 8 bases removed from V and 4 bases from J, the gap between germline ends came to 11 bases. The CDR3 has 12 residues. Germline CDR1 MNHEY, CDR2 SVGAGI. The receptor was derived from a man aged 25-45 years who received the YFV17D yellow fever vaccine. This chain uses TRBV6-5 with TRBJ2-5; D possibly corresponds to TRBD2 (5 bases). This sample comprised PBMCs, obtained 15 days after the yellow fever booster vaccination. The CDR3 reads CASYGKTETQYF. CDR3 nucleotides: TGTGCCAGCTACGGGAAGACAGAGACCCAGTACTTC.